These T cell receptor beta chains were read from a single sample in a study of blood T cell repertoires in COVID-19. Some clones are missing from TCRdb's copy, which holds only in-frame ones; the method was immunoSEQ multiplex PCR. Among around 160,000 clones, less than 90% were seen once, and the ten largest hold roughly 6.2%. Sequencing input: PBMCs or T cells enriched from blood (not recorded which). The receptor source for this set is a woman between 45 and 65 years old who had been exposed to COVID-19. Both conserved end residues are part of each CDR3. A D gene is named only where the DNA matches it firmly. Some rows have no size entry. The others give once, few or many, or a class for an expanded clone.

V gene	J gene	CDR3 length	clone size	D gene	CDR3 protein	CDR3 DNA
TRBV5-4	TRBJ2-5	14	NA	NA	CASSGEAFQETQYF	TGTGCCAGCTCTGGGGAGGCCTTCCAAGAGACCCAGTACTTC
TRBV6-5	TRBJ2-7	16	NA	NA	CASSYAAVGASYEQYF	TGTGCCAGCAGTTACGCGGCGGTTGGGGCCTCCTACGAGCAGTACTTC
TRBV19	TRBJ1-1	11	few	NA	CASSIPREAFF	TGTGCCAGTAGTATTCCCAGAGAAGCTTTCTTT
TRBV29-1	TRBJ1-2	13	few	NA	CSVVLGANYGYTF	TGCAGCGTTGTCTTGGGCGCTAACTATGGCTACACCTTC
TRBV12-3/TRBV12-4	TRBJ2-1	13	NA	TRBD1	CASTGQGDNEQFF	TGTGCCAGCACGGGACAGGGGGACAATGAGCAGTTCTTC
TRBV18	TRBJ2-1	15	NA	TRBD1	CASSPGPGGVNEQFF	TGTGCCAGCTCCCCGGGACCAGGGGGAGTTAATGAGCAGTTCTTC
TRBV29-1	TRBJ1-1	16	NA	TRBD1	CSAMGGQGLMNTEAFF	TGCAGCGCCATGGGCGGACAGGGTCTTATGAACACTGAAGCTTTCTTT
TRBV9	TRBJ2-7	14	NA	TRBD1	CASSPGQGANEQYF	TGTGCCAGCAGCCCCGGACAGGGGGCTAACGAGCAGTACTTC
TRBV19	TRBJ1-5	14	NA	NA	CASSADRSHQPQHF	TGTGCCAGTAGTGCGGACAGATCTCATCAGCCCCAGCATTTT
TRBV7-8	TRBJ1-1	13	NA	TRBD1	CASGGGRVTEAFF	TGTGCCAGCGGAGGGGGCAGGGTCACTGAAGCTTTCTTT
TRBV19	TRBJ1-3	14	NA	NA	CASISSVTGNTIYF	TGTGCCAGCATTAGTAGCGTCACTGGAAACACCATATATTTT
TRBV7-9	TRBJ1-1	14	NA	NA	CASSSRSSVTEAFF	TGTGCCAGCAGCTCAAGGTCCAGCGTCACTGAAGCTTTCTTT
TRBV4-1	TRBJ1-1	15	once	TRBD1	CASSQEATGDTEAFF	TGCGCCAGCAGCCAAGAAGCGACAGGGGACACTGAAGCTTTCTTT
TRBV7-2	TRBJ2-5	16	NA	TRBD2	CASSSGLAGGRETQYF	TGTGCCAGCAGCTCGGGACTAGCGGGAGGGCGAGAGACCCAGTACTTC
TRBV6-5	TRBJ2-3	16	few	TRBD2	CASSYSEGGSFHTQYF	TGTGCCAGCAGTTACTCCGAGGGCGGGAGCTTCCATACGCAGTATTTT
TRBV5-1	TRBJ1-2	15	NA	TRBD1	CASSYWDRGISGYTF	TGCGCCAGCAGTTATTGGGACAGGGGGATTAGCGGCTACACCTTC
TRBV6-5	TRBJ1-6	16	once	NA	CASSYSRGTVGSPLHF	TGTGCCAGCAGTTACTCGAGGGGGACCGTGGGTTCACCCCTCCACTTT
TRBV10-2	TRBJ2-7	14	NA	TRBD1	CASTLGQGPYEQYF	TGCGCCAGCACCCTCGGACAGGGCCCCTACGAGCAGTACTTC
TRBV19	TRBJ1-5	15	NA	TRBD1	CASSITSGGNQPQHF	TGTGCCAGTAGTATTACTTCAGGGGGGAATCAGCCCCAGCATTTT
TRBV6-2/TRBV6-3	TRBJ1-3	17	NA	NA	CASSERQAKISGNTIYF	TGTGCCAGCAGCGAGAGACAGGCGAAAATCTCTGGAAACACCATATATTTT